These T cell receptor beta chains were read from a single sample in a study of blood T cell repertoires in COVID-19. Assay: immunoSEQ multiplex PCR; the TCRdb copy retains only in-frame clones and omits some. The table shows 85,000 to 120,000 clones, with 84% occurring only once. The specimen sequenced was peripheral blood. The receptors were gathered from a man aged 35-49 years with active or convalescent COVID-19. Each CDR3 is given with its conserved first and last residue. D genes are given only for firm matches. Not every row has a clone size; where given, it reads once, few, many or a size class.

clone size	D gene	J gene	V gene	CDR3 DNA	CDR3 protein
once	TRBD1	TRBJ2-1	TRBV24-1	TGTGCCACCAGTGATACTCGACAGGGGGGCAATGAGCAGTTCTTC	CATSDTRQGGNEQFF
NA	NA	TRBJ2-3	TRBV29-1	TGCAGCGTGACAGGCACAGATACGCAGTATTTT	CSVTGTDTQYF
once	TRBD2	TRBJ2-2	TRBV3-1/TRBV3-2	TGTGCCAGCAGCCAAAGGACTAGCGGGAGTACCGGGGAGCTGTTTTTT	CASSQRTSGSTGELFF
few	NA	TRBJ2-7	TRBV14	TGTGCCAGCAGCCAAGGAGGGATCTACTACGAGCAGTACTTC	CASSQGGIYYEQYF
NA	NA	TRBJ2-5	TRBV4-1	TGCGCCAGCAGCCAAGATCCAGTCCAAGAGACCCAGTACTTC	CASSQDPVQETQYF
NA	NA	TRBJ1-3	TRBV7-9	TGTGCCAGCAGCTTAGATTCCAACTCTGGAAACACCATATATTTT	CASSLDSNSGNTIYF
NA	TRBD2	TRBJ2-3	TRBV28	TGTGCCAGCAGTCTTGGACTAGCGGGGGGTATCACAGATACGCAGTATTTT	CASSLGLAGGITDTQYF
NA	NA	TRBJ2-4	TRBV18	TGTGCCAGCTCGCCGGTAGTCGGGGGAGCCTTAGCCAAAAACATTCAGTACTTC	CASSPVVGGALAKNIQYF
NA	TRBD1	TRBJ1-3	TRBV7-9	TGTGCCAGCAGCCGTCAGGGACAGCGAAACACCATATATTTT	CASSRQGQRNTIYF
NA	NA	TRBJ1-4	TRBV18	TGTGCCAGCTCACCATTAGGGTCAGGGGAAAAACTGTTTTTT	CASSPLGSGEKLFF
NA	TRBD2	TRBJ2-2	TRBV19	TGTGTTTCTCAGCGGGAGATCACCGGGGAGCTGTTTTTT	CVSQREITGELFF
NA	TRBD1	TRBJ2-7	TRBV10-3	TGTGCCATCAGTGGACAGGGAAAGGCCTACGAGCAGTACTTC	CAISGQGKAYEQYF
NA	TRBD2	TRBJ2-3	TRBV2	TGTGCCAGCAGGAGAACTAGCGGGGGAGATACGCAGTATTTT	CASRRTSGGDTQYF
NA	NA	TRBJ1-2	TRBV20-1	TGCAGTGCTAGAGACAGCTATGGCTACACCTTC	CSARDSYGYTF
NA	TRBD1	TRBJ2-7	TRBV10-3	TGTGCCACCTTCCGCGGGACGGGACAGGGCTCCTACGAGCAGTACTTC	CATFRGTGQGSYEQYF
NA	TRBD2	TRBJ2-3	TRBV25-1	TGTGCCAGCACTCAAAGTCGCGGGGGACTTAGCACAGATACGCAGTATTTT	CASTQSRGGLSTDTQYF
NA	NA	TRBJ1-5	TRBV2	TGTGCCAGCAGTCCCGACAGCACGACGGGGCCCCAGCATTTT	CASSPDSTTGPQHF
NA	TRBD1	TRBJ1-2	TRBV5-5	TGTGCCAGCAGCTCCCAGACAGGGGCGAACTATGGCTACACCTTC	CASSSQTGANYGYTF
NA	NA	TRBJ1-1	TRBV10-3	TGTGCCATCAGTGCTCACGGGGATCTAAACACTGAAGCTTTCTTT	CAISAHGDLNTEAFF
NA	NA	TRBJ1-4	TRBV19	TGTGCCAGTAGTACCCGAAGGGGAGGTGAAAAACTGTTTTTT	CASSTRRGGEKLFF
NA	NA	TRBJ2-6	TRBV18	TGTGCCAGCTCACCGGGACAACCTGGGGCCAACGTCCTGACTTTC	CASSPGQPGANVLTF
NA	TRBD1	TRBJ1-5	TRBV4-1	TGCGCCAGCAGCCAAGCTCCCAGGGGGCGCGGTCAGCCCCAGCATTTT	CASSQAPRGRGQPQHF
NA	TRBD1	TRBJ1-5	TRBV19	TGTGCCAGTAGTAAAATCGGGACAGGGAATCAGCCCCAGCATTTT	CASSKIGTGNQPQHF